What follows are 18 T cell receptor beta chains derived from one specimen sequenced in a study of blood T cell repertoires in COVID-19. Sequenced by immunoSEQ multiplex PCR; TCRdb stores in-frame clones only, minus some. The profile shows about 220,000 clones, about 80% of them singletons. The sample was PBMCs or T cells enriched from blood (not recorded which). All receptors derive from a woman aged 40 to 49 with acute COVID-19.

The V gene is TRBV4-1, the J gene TRBJ2-1; 8 bases line up with TRBD2. CDR3 length equals 17 residues. Looked up from germline, CDR1 is MGHRA and CDR2 is YSYEKL. With V trimmed by 4 bases and J by 7 bases, 15 bases remained unmatched. DNA of the CDR3: TGCGCCAGCAGCCGAACACCCCCAGCGGGAGAGAGGAATGAGCAGTTCTTC. It codes for CASSRTPPAGERNEQFF.

The rearrangement links TRBV30 to TRBJ1-5, with 11 bases aligning to TRBD1. The germline V gene encodes CDR1 GTSNPN and CDR2 SVGIG (reference sequence). V dropped 1 base and J dropped 0; count of bases not matched to a gene: 8. The length of the CDR3 is 18 residues. The CDR3 DNA reads TGTGCCTGGAGTGGGACAGGGGGCTGGATATATAGCAATCAGCCCCAGCATTTT. Translated, it gives CAWSGTGGWIYSNQPQHF.

The chain combines TRBV6-2 or TRBV6-3 with TRBJ2-3, with a weak D call TRBD2 (5 bases). CDR3 length equals 16 residues. The V end lost 0 bases, the J end lost 4 bases, and 14 bases lay between the germline ends. Germline loops: CDR1 MNHEY, CDR2 SVGEGT. The CDR3 region is CASSYSRRTSPDTQYF. The CDR3 coding sequence is TGTGCCAGCAGTTACTCGAGGAGGACTTCCCCAGATACGCAGTATTTT.

The V and J genes are TRBV15 and TRBJ2-7; weak D call: TRBD2 (5 bases). V was pared by 1 base and J by 3 bases, with 13 bases between. Germline lookup yields CDR1 LNHNV and CDR2 YYDKDF (reference sequence). This CDR3 has 15 residues. The CDR3 reads CATSRGTSGDYEQYF. In DNA, the CDR3 is TGTGCCACCAGCAGAGGGACCTCCGGGGACTACGAGCAGTACTTC.

The J gene is TRBJ2-3, the V gene TRBV10-1; 7 nucleotides match TRBD2. The CDR3 loop spans 16 amino acids. CDR1 WNHNN and CDR2 SYGVQD come from the germline V gene (reference sequence). The V and J ends lost 2 bases and 8 bases, in that order; junction bases with no gene match: 13. The CDR3 coding sequence is TGCGCCAGCAGTGAGACCGCTAGCGGAGTTTTTGGTACGCAGTATTTT. This translates into CASSETASGVFGTQYF.

This sequence joins TRBV6-5 and TRBJ1-5; perhaps TRBD1 as D (5 bases). V was cut by 3 bases and J by 1 base, with 10 bases left in between. From germline, CDR1 is MNHEY and CDR2 SVGAGI. The CDR3 is 15 residues long. CDR3 residues: CASSYSGLSNQPQHF. CDR3 coding DNA: TGTGCCAGCAGTTATTCAGGGTTGAGCAATCAGCCCCAGCATTTT.

This chain joins TRBV10-3 and TRBJ2-7; 8 nucleotides align to TRBD1. This CDR3 is 14 amino acids long. Germline-derived CDR1 and CDR2 are ENHRY and SYGVKD. J was trimmed by 3 bases and V by 6 bases; bases with no gene match: 7. The DNA for the CDR3 is TGTGCCATCAGGTCCGGGACAGGTAGCTACGAGCAGTACTTC. Amino acid sequence: CAIRSGTGSYEQYF.

The V and J genes are TRBV15 and TRBJ1-4; the D is unclear. The CDR3 is 13 amino acids. V lost 5 bases and J 7 bases, leaving 11 bases between the germline ends. Germline values: CDR1 LNHNV, CDR2 YYDKDF (reference sequence). The CDR3 region has the DNA TGTGCCACCAGCCGAAGCCCGGTTGAAAAACTGTTTTTT. Translating gives CATSRSPVEKLFF.

This clone is a singleton in its sample. The gene calls are TRBV30 and TRBJ2-7, with D tentatively TRBD1 (5 bases). Germline V gene data show CDR1 as GTSNPN and CDR2 as SVGIG (reference sequence). Trimming shortened V by 2 bases and J by 4 bases, and 9 bases separated the two germline ends. This CDR3 is built from 12 residues. Here the CDR3 DNA reads TGTGCCTGGAGTCCTGGGGCATACGAGCAGTACTTC. This sequence encodes CAWSPGAYEQYF.

The chain uses TRBV7-2 and TRBJ2-3, with D hard to call. The CDR3 contains 14 residues. Trimming left V 5 bases short and J 4 bases short, with 13 bases between. Germline V gene lookup returns CDR1 SGHTA and CDR2 FQGNSA. The CDR3 loop reads CASSLQSGPDTQYF. The DNA for the CDR3 is TGTGCCAGCAGCCTACAAAGTGGGCCAGATACGCAGTATTTT. Combining the CDR3 with reference TRBV7-2 and TRBJ2-3 gives the whole variable domain GAGVSQSPSNKVTEKGKDVELRCDPISGHTALYWYRQSLGQGLEFLIYFQGNSAPDKSGLPSDRFSAERTGGSVSTLTIQRTQQEDSAVYLCASSLQSGPDTQYFGPGTRLTVL.

The chain has TRBV5-5 and TRBJ1-6; TRBD1 agrees at 10 bases. Germline lookup yields CDR1 SGHKS and CDR2 YYEKEE (reference sequence). The CDR3 spans 16 residues. V dropped 2 bases and J dropped 10; count of bases not matched to a gene: 9. The CDR3 region has the DNA TGTGCCAGCAGCTTCTTCCGGGACAGGGGTTTCTCACCCCTCCACTTT. Translating gives CASSFFRDRGFSPLHF.

The genes are TRBV28 and TRBJ2-1; D ambiguous. The germline gives CDR1 MDHEN, CDR2 SYDVKM. The CDR3 consists of 15 residues. V lost 5 bases and J 3 bases, leaving 14 bases between the germline ends. The CDR3 protein is CASSPPRSGYNEQFF. The CDR3 DNA reads as TGTGCCAGCAGTCCCCCGCGGTCCGGCTACAATGAGCAGTTCTTC.

The chain has TRBV5-1 and TRBJ2-1, with a possible D match to TRBD2 (6 bases). Trimming removed 0 bases at V and 6 bases at J, with 13 bases between. Germline V CDR1 and CDR2: SGHRS, YFSETQ. The CDR3 is 15 residues long. Written as DNA, the CDR3 is TGCGCCAGCAGCTTGGGTCGGGGGTCCGGCAATGAGCAGTTCTTC. This translates into CASSLGRGSGNEQFF.

The chain recombines TRBV10-3 with TRBJ2-5; TRBD2 matches at 16 bases. Trimming took 10 bases from V and 5 from J; bases not matched to a gene: 7. Germline CDR1 reads ENHRY; CDR2 reads SYGVKD. This CDR3 comprises 15 residues. DNA of the CDR3: TGTGCCACCGGGACTAGCGGGGGGGCTAGGGAGACCCAGTACTTC. Amino acids: CATGTSGGARETQYF.

The chain links TRBV5-1 to TRBJ2-3; a weak D match, TRBD2 (7 bases). In germline, CDR1 is SGHRS, CDR2 YFSETQ. The CDR3 runs 17 residues. The ends were cut back, 0 bases at V and 2 bases at J, with 16 bases in the middle. The CDR3 protein is CASSLEAGARPTDTQYF. As DNA, the CDR3 is TGCGCCAGCAGCTTGGAGGCGGGGGCGCGACCCACAGATACGCAGTATTTT.

The gene calls are TRBV11-2 and TRBJ1-4, with 7 positions matching TRBD1. With 5 bases clipped from V and 5 bases from J, the junction kept 8 bases outside the gene matches. CDR1 is SGHAT and CDR2 is FQNNGV in the germline V gene. The CDR3 runs 15 residues. The CDR3 DNA reads as TGTGCCAGCAGCCAAGGAGGGGGCTGGAATGAAAAACTGTTTTTT. Its translation is CASSQGGGWNEKLFF.

V gene TRBV7-9 combines with J gene TRBJ1-5; D may be TRBD1 (6 bases). The CDR3 totals 16 residues. Per germline, CDR1 SEHNR and CDR2 FQNEAQ (reference sequence). V was cut by 5 bases and J by 5 bases, with 19 bases left in between. The CDR3 DNA reads TGTGCCAGCAGCCCAGGGGACGGCAGGGGCCATCAGCCCCAGCATTTT. This encodes CASSPGDGRGHQPQHF.

This sequence joins TRBV9 and TRBJ1-2, with a tentative D call TRBD1 (6 bases). The CDR3 runs 14 residues. Germline V gene data show CDR1 as SGDLS and CDR2 as YYNGEE. Between the trimmed V and J ends, which lost 0 bases and 8 bases, there was a span of 14 bases. CDR3 sequence reads: CASSVAGQGPGYTF. The DNA for the CDR3 is TGTGCCAGCAGCGTAGCTGGGCAGGGGCCCGGCTACACCTTC.